Shown below are 3 T cell receptor beta chains from a single sample sequenced in a study of response to subunit inactivated influenza vaccine. One entry per CDR3 protein results from TCRdb running MiXCR on the RT-PCR reads. This sample has more than 400,000 distinct CDR3 sequences, with more than 7% found just once. The input for sequencing was PBMCs from blood, taken less than 30 months after vaccination. These receptors came from a man between 50 and 69 years old who received an inactivated influenza vaccine.

The chain is built from TRBV5-1 and TRBJ2-2, with 15 bases that match TRBD2. The V and J ends lost 4 bases and 2 bases, in that order; junction bases with no gene match: 6. The germline V gene encodes CDR1 SGHRS and CDR2 YFSETQ. The CDR3 is 18 amino acids. The CDR3 region is CASSDGLAGGHNTGELFF. In DNA, the CDR3 is TGCGCCAGCAGCGACGGACTAGCGGGAGGGCATAACACCGGGGAGCTGTTTTTT.

In this sample, this clonotype turned up a few times. The V call is TRBV19, the J call TRBJ1-5, with D perhaps TRBD1 (6 bases). This CDR3 contains 15 residues. The germline V gene has CDR1 LNHDA and CDR2 SQIVND (reference sequence). Trimming took off 5 bases at V and 2 bases at J, with 13 bases between the two ends. CDR3 bases: TGTGCCAGTAGTGTGGACAGTTTTGGCAATCAGCCCCAGCATTTT. Encoded protein: CASSVDSFGNQPQHF.

This clonotype has only a few counts. The rearrangement joins TRBV30 to TRBJ2-3, with 10 nucleotides matching TRBD2. CDR3 length: 16 residues. From germline, CDR1 is GTSNPN and CDR2 SVGIG (reference sequence). Germline trimming cut 2 bases from V and 2 bases from J; bases unmatched to any gene: 7. CDR3 in amino acids: CAWSPSSGGPTDTQYF. CDR3 DNA sequence: TGTGCCTGGAGTCCCAGTAGCGGGGGGCCCACAGATACGCAGTATTTT.